These 12 T cell receptor beta chains share one sample of origin, sequenced in a study of T cell repertoires in cytomegalovirus infection. These receptors have no identified antigens. TCRdb itself ran the reads through MiXCR, one entry per CDR3 protein. The data show over 100,000 distinct CDR3 sequences, with 29% seen just once and 81% held by the top ten. This specimen consisted of CD8+ T cells from cultured PBMCs, obtained from culture after CMV antigen stimulation. The source is a human donor in good health (CMV status not recorded). Some clones in this sample may be carry-over from other donors' samples.

The rearrangement joins TRBV25-1 to TRBJ2-5; unclear D gene. CDR3 length: 13 amino acids. The germline gives CDR1 MGHDK, CDR2 SYGVNS. V gave up 4 bases and J gave up 3 bases, with 9 bases separating them. In DNA, the CDR3 is TGTGCCAGCAGTGGCCCCGCCGAAGAGACCCAGTACTTC. It codes for CASSGPAEETQYF.

This clonotype has a handful of counts. The V call is TRBV19, the J call TRBJ1-5; TRBD1 matches at 8 bases. CDR1 and CDR2 (germline): LNHDA, SQIVND (reference sequence). V lost 8 bases, J lost 4 bases, and 10 bases stayed unmatched. CDR3 size: 15 residues. The CDR3 is CASSYSGQDNQPQHF. The CDR3 DNA is TGTGCCAGTTCCTATTCGGGACAGGATAATCAGCCCCAGCATTTT. The variable domain in full, with the rest retrieved from reference TRBV19 and TRBJ1-5, is DGGITQSPKYLFRKEGQNVTLSCEQNLNHDAMYWYRQDPGQGLRLIYYSQIVNDFQKGDIAEGYSVSREKKESFPLTVTSAQKNPTAFYLCASSYSGQDNQPQHFGDGTRLSIL.

The chain is built from TRBV29-1 and TRBJ2-1; 12 bases agree with TRBD2. Per germline, CDR1 SQVTM and CDR2 ANQGSEA. J was trimmed by 1 base and V by 3 bases; bases with no gene match: 10. The CDR3 consists of 18 residues. The CDR3 DNA reads as TGCAGCGTTGACGGGCTAGCGGGGGGGCCAGGTTCCTACAATGAGCAGTTCTTC. It codes for CSVDGLAGGPGSYNEQFF.

This chain links TRBV4-1 with TRBJ1-4; D is unresolved. Looked up from germline, CDR1 is MGHRA and CDR2 is YSYEKL. V lost 10 bases to trimming and J lost 5 bases, with 26 bases between them. The CDR3 contains 17 residues. The CDR3 DNA sequence: TGCGCCAACAGTCTTACTTTCCTCGTGTTATCGAATGAAAAACTGTTTTTT. The encoded protein is CANSLTFLVLSNEKLFF.

This clonotype was detected only a few times. The chain recombines TRBV28 with TRBJ2-5, with D possibly being TRBD1 (6 bases). The CDR3 runs to 15 residues. Trimming removed 3 bases at V and 2 bases at J, with 13 bases between. Germline values: CDR1 MDHEN, CDR2 SYDVKM. This chain's CDR3 is CASSFNWQGQETQYF. The CDR3, as DNA: TGTGCCAGCAGTTTTAATTGGCAGGGGCAAGAGACCCAGTACTTC.

Only a few counts were recorded for this clonotype. For the CDR3, the DNA is TGTGCCAGCAGTTCCATAGGAAATCAGCCCCAGCATTTT. Translating it yields CASSSIGNQPQHF. The rearrangement joins TRBV27 to TRBJ1-5, with D unresolved. The CDR3 length is 13 residues. Per the germline V gene, CDR1 is MNHEY and CDR2 is SMNVEV (reference sequence). With 4 bases removed from V and 4 bases from J, the gap between germline ends came to 8 bases.

There are a few counts of this clonotype. The chain is built from TRBV5-6 and TRBJ2-1; TRBD1 matches at 7 bases. V lost 5 bases and J lost 3; bases outside the gene matches: 8. The CDR3 runs 15 residues. The germline CDR1 and CDR2 sequences are SGHDT and YYEEEE. CDR3 nucleotide sequence: TGTGCCAGCAGATCCAGGGGGACACTCTACAATGAGCAGTTCTTC. This gives the protein CASRSRGTLYNEQFF.

This clonotype was counted at least ten times. CDR3 coding DNA: TGTGCCAGCAGTTACTCGGGGGGCACCGACAATGAGCAGTTCTTC. Protein product: CASSYSGGTDNEQFF. This chain uses TRBV6-5 with TRBJ2-1; D is perhaps TRBD1 or TRBD2 (6 bases each). CDR1 MNHEY and CDR2 SVGAGI come from the germline V gene. There are 15 residues in the CDR3. The ends were cut back, 0 bases at V and 5 bases at J, with 11 bases in the middle.

The CDR3 DNA reads as TGTGCCAGCAGACCTATACAGGGATGGAAACTGTTTTTT. As protein: CASRPIQGWKLFF. The chain combines TRBV7-6 with TRBJ1-4, with a weak D call TRBD1 (6 bases). V lost 6 bases and J 11 bases, leaving 16 bases between the germline ends. Germline V CDR1 and CDR2: SGHVS, FNYEAQ. The CDR3 contains 13 residues. The variable domain in full, completed from reference TRBV7-6 and TRBJ1-4, reads GAGVSQSPRYKVTKRGQDVALRCDPISGHVSLYWYRQALGQGPEFLTYFNYEAQQDKSGLPNDRFSAERPEGSISTLTIQRTEQRDSAMYRCASRPIQGWKLFFGSGTQLSVL.

This clonotype was recorded many times. CDR3 residues: CASSRLLAGEDTQYF. For the CDR3, the DNA is TGTGCCAGCAGCCGTTTACTAGCGGGGGAGGATACGCAGTATTTT. The V call is TRBV12-3 or TRBV12-4, the J call TRBJ2-3; 11 bases fit TRBD2. The junction had 8 bases not matched to a gene; V was cut back by 6 bases and J by 6 bases. There are 15 residues in the CDR3.

As concerns this clonotype: At one end the junction does not follow the germline gene, possibly because of a read error. The CDR3 DNA reads TGCACCAGCAGCCTCCCGGGACTCACCTACAATGAGCAGTTCTTC. Amino acid sequence: CTSSLPGLTYNEQFF. The chain couples TRBV4-1 to TRBJ2-1; D possibly corresponds to TRBD2 (6 bases). CDR3 size: 15 residues. Per germline, CDR1 MGHRA and CDR2 YSYEKL.

This clonotype was observed a handful of times. V usage is TRBV2 and J usage is TRBJ1-4; D unclear. The CDR3 length is 16 residues. V shed 3 bases and J shed 1 base, with 12 bases lying between them. Germline V gene lookup returns CDR1 SNHLY and CDR2 FYNNEI. The CDR3 nucleotides are TGTGCCAGCAGTGATAGTTCGGGAGTAACTAATGAAAAACTGTTTTTT. It is translated as CASSDSSGVTNEKLFF. Full variable domain (missing parts from reference TRBV2 and TRBJ1-4): EPEVTQTPSHQVTQMGQEVILRCVPISNHLYFYWYRQILGQKVEFLVSFYNNEISEKSEIFDDQFSVERPDGSNFTLKIRSTKLEDSAMYFCASSDSSGVTNEKLFFGSGTQLSVL.